This is a list of T cell receptor beta chains from one sample in a study of CD8 T cells in Susac syndrome. From the immunoSEQ multiplex PCR reads, TCRdb called clonotypes with MiXCR, one entry per CDR3 protein. The sample lists almost 450,000 distinct CDR3 sequences, 85% to 90% occurring once. The sample taken for sequencing was CD8+ T cells from PBMCs. The receptors were sampled from a human donor with multiple sclerosis. The CDR3 runs from the conserved cysteine through the conserved F or W. The D gene is left open where the match is weak. A row's size may be missing; if present it is once, few, many or a size class.

TRBJ2-7 | TRBV10-3 | NA | TRBD1 | CAIAGQGAPYEQYF | TGTGCCATCGCCGGACAGGGGGCCCCCTACGAGCAGTACTTC
TRBJ2-1 | TRBV27 | NA | NA | CASSFLGDTAYNEQFF | TGTGCCAGCAGTTTTTTAGGGGATACGGCCTACAATGAGCAGTTCTTC
TRBJ2-1 | TRBV6-1 | NA | NA | CALGDEQFF | TGTGCCTTAGGAGATGAGCAGTTCTTC
TRBJ2-7 | TRBV4-1 | NA | TRBD1 | CASSPGQGMHPYEQYF | TGCGCCAGCAGCCCCGGACAGGGGATGCACCCCTACGAGCAGTACTTC
TRBJ2-5 | TRBV27 | NA | NA | CASSLGLRVHQETQYF | TGTGCCAGCAGTTTGGGGCTCAGGGTTCACCAAGAGACCCAGTACTTC
TRBJ2-7 | TRBV20-1 | few | NA | CSASEGGILYEQYF | TGCAGTGCTAGTGAGGGGGGGATTTTGTACGAGCAGTACTTC
TRBJ2-1 | TRBV12-3/TRBV12-4 | NA | TRBD2 | CASSLGSGGATNEQFF | TGTGCCAGCAGTTTAGGGAGCGGGGGGGCAACAAATGAGCAGTTCTTC
TRBJ2-1 | TRBV2 | once | TRBD2 | CASSVLADFHNEQFF | TGTGCCAGCAGCGTACTAGCGGACTTTCACAATGAGCAGTTCTTC
TRBJ1-5 | TRBV6-1 | few | NA | CASSEGLNYQPQHF | TGTGCCAGCAGTGAAGGTCTTAACTATCAGCCCCAGCATTTT
TRBJ2-1 | TRBV10-2 | NA | NA | CATGAGWEQFF | TGCGCCACGGGCGCGGGGTGGGAGCAGTTCTTC
TRBJ1-3 | TRBV23-1 | NA | NA | CASSQSIPAGNTIYF | TGCGCCAGCAGTCAATCAATCCCAGCTGGAAACACCATATATTTT
TRBJ1-2 | TRBV7-9 | NA | NA | CASSHLRAVDGYTF | TGTGCCAGCAGCCACCTCCGGGCTGTTGATGGCTACACCTTC
TRBJ1-5 | TRBV19 | NA | NA | CASSIRRLNQPQHF | TGTGCCAGTAGTATTAGACGGCTGAATCAGCCCCAGCATTTT
TRBJ2-7 | TRBV7-9 | few | NA | CASSSSGSQTYEQYF | TGTGCCAGCAGCTCATCCGGGTCTCAGACCTACGAGCAGTACTTC
TRBJ1-1 | TRBV4-1 | NA | NA | CASSQDPAGPTNTEAFF | TGCGCCAGCAGCCAAGATCCAGCAGGACCTACGAACACTGAAGCTTTCTTT
TRBJ1-2 | TRBV2 | NA | NA | CASSETAGYGYTF | TGTGCCAGCAGTGAAACTGCAGGCTATGGCTACACCTTC
TRBJ2-7 | TRBV13 | NA | NA | CASSSSRDIYEQYF | TGTGCCAGCAGTTCGTCCCGGGACATCTACGAGCAGTACTTC
TRBJ2-1 | TRBV29-1 | once | TRBD1 | CSVDRPGQFYNEQFF | TGCAGCGTCGACCGACCGGGACAGTTCTACAATGAGCAGTTCTTC
TRBJ2-3 | TRBV12-5 | NA | NA | CASGFTPTPGLSASTDTQYF | TGTGCTAGTGGGTTTACCCCAACCCCTGGACTATCGGCTAGCACAGATACGCAGTATTTT
TRBJ2-7 | TRBV20-1 | NA | NA | CSARRYYEQYF | TGCAGTGCTAGAAGGTACTACGAGCAGTACTTC
TRBJ2-7 | TRBV20-1 | NA | NA | CSARDRYSYEQYF | TGCAGTGCTAGAGATCGCTACAGCTACGAGCAGTACTTC
TRBJ1-1 | TRBV4-2 | NA | NA | CASSQESRVTEAFF | TGTGCCAGCAGCCAAGAATCCAGGGTTACTGAAGCTTTCTTT
TRBJ2-1 | TRBV7-6 | once | NA | CASSLGGTPSSYNEQFF | TGTGCCAGCAGCCTAGGCGGGACTCCGAGCTCCTACAATGAGCAGTTCTTC
TRBJ1-5 | TRBV3-1 | NA | NA | CASSQVGRTPQHF | TGTGCCAGCAGCCAAGTCGGCCGGACTCCCCAGCATTTT
TRBJ2-5 | TRBV5-1 | NA | TRBD1 | CASSSRQGAREETQYF | TGCGCCAGCAGCTCTCGACAGGGGGCTCGCGAGGAGACCCAGTACTTC
TRBJ1-1 | TRBV5-1 | NA | TRBD1 | CASSLWQGAGNTEAFF | TGCGCCAGCAGCTTATGGCAGGGGGCAGGGAACACTGAAGCTTTCTTT
TRBJ1-5 | TRBV5-4 | few | NA | CASSLAGFGQPQHF | TGTGCCAGCAGCTTGGCTGGTTTCGGTCAGCCCCAGCATTTT
TRBJ1-1 | TRBV6-5 | NA | TRBD1 | CASSYLMTGTGNTEAFF | TGTGCCAGCAGTTACTTAATGACAGGGACCGGGAACACTGAAGCTTTCTTT
TRBJ2-5 | TRBV30 | NA | NA | CASHRGLEETQYF | TGTGCCTCCCATAGAGGGCTGGAGGAGACCCAGTACTTC
TRBJ1-5 | TRBV2 | NA | TRBD1 | CASSEGGQLNQPQHF | TGTGCCAGCAGTGAGGGGGGACAGCTAAATCAGCCCCAGCATTTT
TRBJ2-2 | TRBV6-5 | NA | NA | CASRWGAKNTGELFF | TGTGCCAGCAGGTGGGGGGCCAAGAACACCGGGGAGCTGTTTTTT
TRBJ1-2 | TRBV29-1 | NA | NA | CSVMDTQSYGYTF | TGCAGCGTTATGGACACCCAAAGCTATGGCTACACCTTC
TRBJ2-1 | TRBV12-3/TRBV12-4 | few | NA | CASSWGDEQFF | TGTGCCAGCAGTTGGGGGGACGAGCAGTTCTTC
TRBJ2-1 | TRBV19 | NA | TRBD1 | CASRTGTGGFGEQFF | TGTGCCAGTAGGACCGGGACAGGGGGCTTTGGTGAGCAGTTCTTC
TRBJ2-2 | TRBV27 | NA | NA | CASSLTPGIDWAAGELFF | TGTGCCAGCAGTCTAACCCCAGGGATCGACTGGGCGGCCGGGGAGCTGTTTTTT
TRBJ2-5 | TRBV6-5 | NA | NA | CASSYSQGSIETQYF | TGTGCCAGCAGTTACTCGCAGGGGAGTATAGAGACCCAGTACTTC
TRBJ2-3 | TRBV11-2 | NA | NA | CASSLAPPVDTQYF | TGTGCCAGCAGCTTAGCTCCTCCAGTAGATACGCAGTATTTT
TRBJ1-4 | TRBV6-1 | NA | TRBD1 | CASSVTGGSEEKLFF | TGTGCCAGCAGTGTCACAGGGGGCAGCGAGGAAAAACTGTTTTTT
TRBJ2-1 | TRBV5-4 | NA | TRBD1 | CASSPDRGGYNEQFF | TGTGCCAGCAGCCCGGACAGGGGAGGATACAATGAGCAGTTCTTC
TRBJ2-1 | TRBV11-2 | NA | NA | CASSASPLVFSYNEQFF | TGTGCCAGCAGCGCGTCACCTCTAGTCTTCTCCTACAATGAGCAGTTCTTC
TRBJ1-1 | TRBV27 | NA | TRBD1 | CASSLASDRAGEAFF | TGTGCCAGCAGTTTAGCCTCGGACAGGGCAGGCGAAGCTTTCTTT
TRBJ2-4 | TRBV2 | NA | NA | CASSGALEAKNIQYF | TGTGCCAGCAGTGGGGCGCTGGAGGCCAAAAACATTCAGTACTTC
TRBJ1-1 | TRBV13 | NA | NA | CASSLEGSLGTEAFF | TGTGCCAGCAGCTTAGAAGGCAGCTTGGGCACTGAAGCTTTCTTT
TRBJ1-1 | TRBV2 | NA | NA | CASSEREYTNTEAFF | TGTGCCAGCAGTGAAAGAGAGTATACGAACACTGAAGCTTTCTTT
TRBJ1-1 | TRBV4-1 | NA | NA | CASSQVRERTEAFF | TGCGCCAGCAGCCAAGTGAGGGAGCGAACTGAAGCTTTCTTT
TRBJ2-1 | TRBV4-1 | NA | TRBD1 | CASSRQPQGESYNEQFF | TGCGCCAGCAGCCGCCAACCCCAGGGGGAATCCTACAATGAGCAGTTCTTC
TRBJ2-7 | TRBV10-3 | NA | NA | CAISNSYEQYF | TGTGCCATCAGCAACAGCTACGAGCAGTACTTC
TRBJ1-2 | TRBV12-5 | NA | NA | CASGFPPSEGYTF | TGTGCTAGTGGTTTTCCCCCCTCGGAGGGCTACACCTTC
TRBJ2-3 | TRBV2 | NA | TRBD2 | CASSEGTSGRFADTQYF | TGTGCCAGCAGTGAAGGGACTAGCGGGAGGTTCGCAGATACGCAGTATTTT
TRBJ1-1 | TRBV11-1 | NA | TRBD1 | CASSSEDTHTEAFYRGPEAFF | TGTGCCAGCAGCTCAGAAGACACTCACACTGAAGCTTTCTACAGGGGACCTGAAGCTTTCTTT
TRBJ2-2 | TRBV12-3/TRBV12-4 | once | TRBD2 | CASRSGLAGGPGTGELFF | TGTGCCAGCAGGAGCGGGCTAGCGGGAGGGCCGGGCACCGGGGAGCTGTTTTTT
TRBJ1-5 | TRBV6-1 | NA | NA | CASSEAGENQPQHF | TGTGCCAGCAGTGAGGCAGGAGAAAATCAGCCCCAGCATTTT